This passage covers 9 T cell receptor beta chains from one sample sequenced in a study of T cell responses to AZD1222 COVID-19 vaccine. The method was immunoSEQ multiplex PCR; TCRdb's version includes in-frame clones alone and lacks a portion of them. The repertoire includes about 140,000 clones, 88% of them detected once, and nearly 3.5% sits in the top ten. This material consisted of peripheral blood, taken on day 0 of AZD1222 vaccination. The receptor set was obtained from an adult in good health.

This clone was detected only a few times. This sequence joins TRBV15 and TRBJ2-6, with D possibly being TRBD1 (6 bases). This CDR3 region has 15 residues. V shed 5 bases and J shed 2 bases, with 10 bases lying between them. Per the germline V gene, CDR1 is LNHNV and CDR2 is YYDKDF (reference sequence). The chain's CDR3 is CATSPPGAGANVLTF. The CDR3 coding sequence is TGTGCCACCAGCCCTCCAGGGGCTGGGGCCAACGTCCTGACTTTC. The entire variable domain, with the rest obtained from reference TRBV15 and TRBJ2-6, is as follows: DAMVIQNPRYQVTQFGKPVTLSCSQTLNHNVMYWYQQKSSQAPKLLFHYYDKDFNNEADTPDNFQSRRPNTSFCFLDIRSPGLGDTAMYLCATSPPGAGANVLTFGAGSRLTVL.

This clone has a single count. The V and J genes are TRBV14 and TRBJ2-1; TRBD2 agrees at 11 bases. The CDR3 extends over 14 amino acids. Losses at the gene ends were 8 bases for V and 5 bases for J; bases not matched to a gene: 5. CDR1 and CDR2 (germline): SGHDN, FVKESK. The CDR3 nucleotides are TGTGCCAGCGCCACGGGACTAGCGGACAATGAGCAGTTCTTC. Residues: CASATGLADNEQFF.

The V and J genes are TRBV30 and TRBJ1-1, with D perhaps matching TRBD1 (5 bases). CDR3 length equals 16 residues. Germline CDR1 is GTSNPN and CDR2 is SVGIG (reference sequence). V was cut by 0 bases and J by 0 bases, with 14 bases left in between. CDR3 loop: CAWSVYGDYLNTEAFF. In DNA form, the CDR3 reads TGTGCCTGGAGTGTATATGGGGACTACCTGAACACTGAAGCTTTCTTT.

The V and J genes are TRBV27 and TRBJ2-1; unclear D gene. With 7 bases removed from V and 2 bases from J, the gap between germline ends came to 9 bases. Looked up from germline, CDR1 is MNHEY and CDR2 is SMNVEV (reference sequence). This CDR3 region has 13 residues. In nucleotides, the CDR3 is TGTGCCAGCACGCCGTGGCCCTACAATGAGCAGTTCTTC. Amino acid sequence: CASTPWPYNEQFF.

The chain links TRBV29-1 to TRBJ2-2; no reliable D call. Looked up from germline, CDR1 is SQVTM and CDR2 is ANQGSEA. The CDR3 is made up of 12 amino acids. V lost 4 bases and J lost 1, with 4 bases in between. CDR3 sequence reads: CSVGKNTGELFF. CDR3 in DNA: TGCAGCGTTGGAAAGAACACCGGGGAGCTGTTTTTT.

The chain employs TRBV14 and TRBJ2-7, with 8 positions matching TRBD2. The trim removed 5 bases at V and 1 base at J, leaving 4 bases unmatched. The CDR3 loop spans 14 amino acids. Germline V gene data show CDR1 as SGHDN and CDR2 as FVKESK. The CDR3 DNA follows: TGTGCCAGCAGCTTAGCGGGGATTTCCTACGAGCAGTACTTC. Translated: CASSLAGISYEQYF.

The chain couples TRBV7-9 to TRBJ2-2; D is ambiguous. Germline assignment: CDR1 SEHNR and CDR2 FQNEAQ (reference sequence). CDR3 size: 9 residues. Trimming took 7 bases from V and 6 from J, leaving 0 bases between them. CDR3 amino acids: CASTGELFF. DNA of the CDR3: TGTGCCAGCACCGGGGAGCTGTTTTTT.

The genes are TRBV7-2 and TRBJ1-2, with D unclear. CDR1 SGHTA and CDR2 FQGNSA come from the germline V gene. The CDR3 has 13 amino acids. The ends were cut back, 9 bases at V and 0 bases at J, with 11 bases in the middle. The CDR3, as DNA: TGTGCCAGTCGCCTCGGGGCTAACTATGGCTACACCTTC. Translation: CASRLGANYGYTF.

V gene TRBV6-5 combines with J gene TRBJ2-1, with D perhaps given as TRBD1 or TRBD2 (7 bases each). CDR1 and CDR2 from the germline V gene are MNHEY and SVGAGI. Trimming stripped 2 bases from V and 9 bases from J, with 11 bases between. The CDR3 is 13 residues long. Here the CDR3 DNA reads TGTGCCAGCAGTTACCTCAGGGGGGGTGAGCAGTTCTTC. It yields the protein CASSYLRGGEQFF.